One and the same sample provided the 28 T cell receptor beta chains below, sequenced in a study of cytomegalovirus exposure and HLA in healthy donors. 13 Jbeta primers and 60 Vbeta primers were used for the PCR. The repertoire was sequenced with immunoSEQ multiplex PCR; TCRdb's copy has only in-frame clones and lacks some. The table shows about 150,000 clones, with about 80% occurring only once. The sample was PBMCs. The receptors here all came from a middle-aged man in good health and CMV-seronegative.

The V and J genes are TRBV9 and TRBJ2-1; 8 nucleotides line up with TRBD2. The CDR3 runs to 14 residues. Germline V gene sequence: CDR1 SGDLS, CDR2 YYNGEE. The V gene end was trimmed by 4 bases and the J gene end by 8 bases; junction bases not matched to a gene: 8. The CDR3 DNA reads TGTGCCAGCAGCTACTTAAGCGGGGGCGATGAGCAGTTCTTC. Its protein product is CASSYLSGGDEQFF.

This clone was seen a few times. This chain links TRBV5-1 with TRBJ2-1, with 7 positions matching TRBD2. The CDR3 runs to 16 residues. The V and J ends lost 4 bases and 8 bases, in that order; junction bases with no gene match: 15. CDR1 and CDR2 from the germline V gene are SGHRS and YFSETQ. CDR3 DNA sequence: TGCGCCAGCAGCCCTCCCAGGGCGGGAGTTAGCGATGAGCAGTTCTTC. Translating it yields CASSPPRAGVSDEQFF.

V gene TRBV10-2 combines with J gene TRBJ1-5; 7 bases fit TRBD1. Trimming removed 4 bases from V and 2 bases from J; junction bases left unmatched: 11. The CDR3 spans 17 residues. The V gene's germline CDR1 is WSHSY and CDR2 SAAADI. The CDR3 reads CASSGKPGTVGNQPQHF. CDR3 in DNA: TGCGCCAGCAGTGGAAAACCCGGGACAGTGGGCAATCAGCCCCAGCATTTT.

V is TRBV25-1 and J is TRBJ1-2, with 7 nucleotides matching TRBD1. CDR1 is MGHDK, CDR2 SYGVNS, per germline. Trimming took 6 bases from V and 0 from J; bases not matched to a gene: 4. The CDR3 length is 14 residues. CDR3 in amino acids: CASRMTGTNYGYTF. CDR3 DNA: TGTGCCAGCAGGATGACAGGGACTAACTATGGCTACACCTTC.

This rearrangement joins TRBV13 to TRBJ2-7; TRBD2 is a possible D gene (5 bases). Trimming stripped 5 bases from V and 0 bases from J, with 17 bases between. This CDR3 is 16 amino acids long. Germline V gene sequence: CDR1 PRHDT, CDR2 FYEKMQ (reference sequence). CDR3 coding DNA: TGTGCCAGCAGCCTTACTAGTGCCTATAGCTCCTACGAGCAGTACTTC. Translating it yields CASSLTSAYSSYEQYF.

As concerns this clone: The junction and the germline gene differ at one end; a read error may be behind it. V usage is TRBV7-9 and J usage is TRBJ2-7, with D possibly matching TRBD2 (5 bases). Germline V gene lookup returns CDR1 SEHNR and CDR2 FQNEAQ (reference sequence). CDR3 size: 11 residues. DNA of the CDR3: TGTTCCAGCAGCTACGGGATCGAGCAGTACTTC. This encodes CSSSYGIEQYF.

V and J are TRBV15 and TRBJ2-7; 10 bases map to TRBD1. The ends lost 4 bases at V and 7 bases at J; junction bases unmatched: 4. The germline V gene encodes CDR1 LNHNV and CDR2 YYDKDF (reference sequence). This CDR3 spans 13 amino acids. As DNA, the CDR3 is TGTGCCACCAGCACAGGACAGGGGGTGGAGCAGTACTTC. Translating gives CATSTGQGVEQYF.

This clone has only a few counts. One end of the junction does not line up with germline, which may come from a read error. CDR3 loop: CSSSLDRTELTF. The CDR3 DNA reads TGTTCCAGCAGCTTAGATAGGACAGAGCTCACCTTC. The chain has TRBV7-9 and TRBJ1-2; weak D call: TRBD1 (6 bases). This CDR3 has 12 residues. Germline CDR1 and CDR2: SEHNR and FQNEAQ (reference sequence).

V and J are TRBV14 and TRBJ2-2; D gene uncertain. In germline, CDR1 is SGHDN, CDR2 FVKESK. Trimming stripped 4 bases from V and 4 bases from J, with 7 bases between. This CDR3 region has 13 residues. The CDR3 coding sequence is TGTGCCAGCAGCCCGTCAGTCACCGGGGAGCTGTTTTTT. It is translated as CASSPSVTGELFF.

The count of this clone is one. The chain couples TRBV27 to TRBJ2-1, with 7 bases matching TRBD2. Trimming removed 4 bases from V and 1 base from J; junction bases left unmatched: 7. Per the germline V gene, CDR1 is MNHEY and CDR2 is SMNVEV (reference sequence). CDR3 size: 16 residues. The CDR3 loop is CASSWEAGVSYNEQFF. In nucleotides, the CDR3 is TGTGCCAGCAGTTGGGAGGCGGGAGTGTCCTACAATGAGCAGTTCTTC.

The chain employs TRBV29-1 and TRBJ2-2; TRBD1 matches 11 bases. The V gene end was trimmed by 4 bases and the J gene end by 5 bases; junction bases not matched to a gene: 6. The germline V gene encodes CDR1 SQVTM and CDR2 ANQGSEA. The CDR3 runs 15 residues. CDR3 DNA: TGCAGCGTTGCGCCGGGACAGGGGGGGACCGGGGAGCTGTTTTTT. This gives the protein CSVAPGQGGTGELFF.

The chain links TRBV4-2 to TRBJ1-6, with D maybe TRBD1 (6 bases). The germline CDR1 and CDR2 sequences are LGHNA and YNFKEQ. This CDR3 contains 13 residues. V was pared by 4 bases and J by 14 bases, with 15 bases between. The CDR3 protein is CASSPIRGLALHF. The CDR3 DNA reads as TGTGCCAGCAGCCCCATCAGGGGCCTGGCCCTCCACTTT.

This clone was observed a single time. The chain links TRBV29-1 to TRBJ2-1; D may be TRBD1 (6 bases). Deletions cut 4 bases from V and 6 bases from J, with 10 bases between. This CDR3 is built from 12 residues. CDR1 SQVTM and CDR2 ANQGSEA come from the germline V gene. The CDR3 protein is CSVAQGSNEQFF. CDR3 bases: TGCAGCGTTGCACAGGGAAGCAATGAGCAGTTCTTC.

The chain combines TRBV6-6 with TRBJ2-7; TRBD1 aligns across 7 bases. Losses at the gene ends were 2 bases for V and 6 bases for J; bases not matched to a gene: 1. The CDR3 spans 12 residues. Germline V CDR1 and CDR2: MNHNY, SVGAGI (reference sequence). This CDR3 is CASSYRTGEQYF. CDR3 coding DNA: TGTGCCAGCAGTTACCGGACAGGCGAGCAGTACTTC.

J is TRBJ2-3 and V is TRBV7-9; D possibly corresponds to TRBD2 (5 bases). Per the germline V gene, CDR1 is SEHNR and CDR2 is FQNEAQ (reference sequence). This CDR3 contains 16 residues. V was clipped by 1 base and J by 0 bases, with 11 bases between them. CDR3 bases: TGTGCCAGCAGCTTAGTCAGCGGATCTAGCACAGATACGCAGTATTTT. Protein product: CASSLVSGSSTDTQYF.

The rearrangement links TRBV6-1 to TRBJ1-4; weak D call: TRBD1 (5 bases). The CDR3 extends over 14 amino acids. The V gene's germline CDR1 is MNHNS and CDR2 SASEGT. The V end lost 7 bases, the J end lost 1 base, and 10 bases lay between the germline ends. The chain's CDR3 is CASIDQGTNEKLFF. The CDR3 bases are TGTGCCAGCATAGACCAGGGAACTAATGAAAAACTGTTTTTT.

A single count supports this clone. The chain uses TRBV7-6 and TRBJ1-1; D unresolved. The V gene lost 2 bases and the J gene lost 0 bases, with 13 bases spanning the gap. CDR3 length: 16 residues. Germline lookup yields CDR1 SGHVS and CDR2 FNYEAQ. Here the CDR3 reads CASSLSPSGLNTEAFF. CDR3 coding DNA: TGTGCCAGCAGCTTATCCCCATCGGGGTTGAACACTGAAGCTTTCTTT.

This clone was observed a single time. The V and J genes are TRBV6-5 and TRBJ2-5, with a weak D call TRBD2 (6 bases). Germline lookup yields CDR1 MNHEY and CDR2 SVGAGI. The CDR3 contains 15 residues. The ends were cut back, 2 bases at V and 2 bases at J, with 12 bases in the middle. CDR3 region: CASSYTSSDQETQYF. CDR3 coding DNA: TGTGCCAGCAGTTACACCTCTAGCGATCAAGAGACCCAGTACTTC.

This chain connects TRBV27 to TRBJ2-1; TRBD1 aligns across 7 bases. Trimming took 5 bases from V and 5 from J; bases not matched to a gene: 6. The CDR3 contains 14 residues. The V gene's germline CDR1 is MNHEY and CDR2 SMNVEV (reference sequence). Here the CDR3 reads CASSLMTGNNEQFF. The CDR3 DNA follows: TGTGCCAGCAGTCTTATGACAGGGAACAATGAGCAGTTCTTC.

The count of this clone is one. V and J are TRBV19 and TRBJ1-2; possible D gene TRBD1, 5 bases. CDR1 is LNHDA, CDR2 SQIVND, per germline (reference sequence). V lost 5 bases to trimming and J lost 4 bases, with 11 bases between them. The CDR3 spans 13 residues. CDR3 in DNA: TGTGCCAGTAGTCCCCAGGGAGGCTATGGCTACACCTTC. Translation gives CASSPQGGYGYTF.

The chain is built from TRBV7-6 and TRBJ2-5, with 7 bases lining up with TRBD2. CDR3 length: 15 amino acids. CDR1 and CDR2 (germline): SGHVS, FNYEAQ. V gave up 5 bases and J gave up 0 bases; unmatched junction bases: 6. Here the CDR3 reads CASSPMGGDQETQYF. CDR3 sequence (DNA): TGTGCCAGCAGCCCCATGGGAGGGGACCAAGAGACCCAGTACTTC.

The V gene is TRBV28, the J gene TRBJ2-2, with 15 bases matching TRBD2. The V gene end was trimmed by 5 bases and the J gene end by 3 bases; junction bases not matched to a gene: 10. Per the germline V gene, CDR1 is MDHEN and CDR2 is SYDVKM. This CDR3 has 19 amino acids. This CDR3 reads CASSAPGTSGGLDTGELFF. For the CDR3, the DNA is TGTGCCAGCAGTGCCCCCGGGACTAGCGGGGGGCTTGACACCGGGGAGCTGTTTTTT. The complete variable domain, with remaining parts taken from reference TRBV28 and TRBJ2-2, reads DVKVTQSSRYLVKRTGEKVFLECVQDMDHENMFWYRQDPGLGLRLIYFSYDVKMKEKGDIPEGYSVSREKKERFSLILESASTNQTSMYLCASSAPGTSGGLDTGELFFGEGSRLTVL.

The J gene is TRBJ2-5, the V gene TRBV5-1; the match to TRBD1 covers 7 bases. J lost 2 bases, V lost 0 bases, and 1 base had no gene match. CDR3 length: 14 amino acids. Germline values: CDR1 SGHRS, CDR2 YFSETQ. CDR3 nucleotide sequence: TGCGCCAGCAGCTTGGGGACAGGTCAAGAGACCCAGTACTTC. This codes for CASSLGTGQETQYF.

The chain recombines TRBV5-5 with TRBJ2-2; D is ambiguous. Germline assignment: CDR1 SGHKS and CDR2 YYEKEE (reference sequence). The CDR3 runs 17 residues. Trimming took 0 bases from V and 4 from J, leaving 16 bases between them. DNA of the CDR3: TGTGCCAGCAGCTTGGCCGTCGAGACCCCGGGCACCGGGGAGCTGTTTTTT. Its translation is CASSLAVETPGTGELFF. The full variable domain, rest sourced from reference TRBV5-5 and TRBJ2-2, is DAGVTQSPTHLIKTRGQQVTLRCSPISGHKSVSWYQQVLGQGPQFIFQYYEKEERGRGNFPDRFSARQFPNYSSELNVNALLLGDSALYLCASSLAVETPGTGELFFGEGSRLTVL.

This chain uses TRBV2 with TRBJ1-3, with a tentative D call TRBD1 (5 bases). V was cut by 6 bases and J by 3 bases, with 9 bases left in between. This CDR3 contains 13 residues. Germline CDR1 SNHLY, CDR2 FYNNEI. CDR3 sequence reads: CASRQGGGNTIYF. The CDR3 DNA reads TGTGCCAGCAGGCAGGGAGGTGGAAACACCATATATTTT.

This clone occurred once. CDR3 protein: CSVEDSGQGHYGYTF. The CDR3 DNA sequence: TGCAGCGTTGAAGATAGTGGACAGGGGCACTATGGCTACACCTTC. The rearrangement uses TRBV29-1 and TRBJ1-2; 9 positions agree with TRBD1. CDR1 SQVTM and CDR2 ANQGSEA come from the germline V gene. V shed 0 bases, J shed 3 bases, and the junction held 5 bases outside the gene matches. The CDR3 length is 15 residues.

The CDR3 region has the DNA TGTGCCAGCAGGGACGGGGACAGGAACACCGGGGAGCTGTTTTTT. Protein product: CASRDGDRNTGELFF. J is TRBJ2-2 and V is TRBV28; 7 nucleotides agree with TRBD1. This CDR3 has 15 amino acids. Per germline, CDR1 MDHEN and CDR2 SYDVKM. With 6 bases clipped from V and 1 base from J, the junction kept 5 bases outside the gene matches.

V usage is TRBV10-1 and J usage is TRBJ2-5; D is possibly TRBD1 (6 bases). CDR1 WNHNN and CDR2 SYGVQD come from the germline V gene (reference sequence). The CDR3 totals 13 residues. Trimming took off 2 bases at V and 3 bases at J, with 7 bases between the two ends. CDR3 sequence reads: CASSEQGKETQYF. The CDR3, as DNA: TGCGCCAGCAGTGAGCAGGGGAAAGAGACCCAGTACTTC.